Listed below are T cell receptor beta chains from one sample, sequenced in a study of type 1 and type 2 diabetes patients. TCRdb re-called the multiplex PCR reads through MiXCR, storing one row per CDR3 protein. In the table there are approximately 260,000 distinct CDR3 sequences, roughly 50% of which are singletons. Sequenced: peripheral blood mononuclear cells (PBMCs). The receptors were gathered from a man aged 18 to 30 with type 2 diabetes. CDR3s include the opening cysteine and the closing phenylalanine or tryptophan. D genes are given only for firm matches. Clone size is given for some rows only: seen once, a few or many times, or a class if the clone is expanded.

cdr3_aa: CASSFFRGVRDSYNEQFF
cdr3_nt: TGTGCCAGCAGTTTCTTTCGTGGTGTTAGGGACTCCTACAATGAGCAGTTCTTC
clone_size: .
v_call: TRBV12-3/TRBV12-4
j_call: TRBJ2-1
d_call: .

cdr3_aa: CSARDISLGGPDGYTF
cdr3_nt: TGCAGTGCTAGAGATATATCGCTGGGGGGCCCGGATGGCTACACCTTC
clone_size: .
v_call: TRBV20-1
j_call: TRBJ1-2
d_call: .

cdr3_aa: CASSFRRGYGYTF
cdr3_nt: TGTGCCAGCAGTTTCCGTCGGGGGTATGGCTACACCTTC
clone_size: few
v_call: TRBV27
j_call: TRBJ1-2
d_call: .

cdr3_aa: CASSLTVFTDTQYF
cdr3_nt: TGTGCCAGCAGCTTAACGGTGTTCACAGATACGCAGTATTTT
clone_size: .
v_call: TRBV7-3
j_call: TRBJ2-3
d_call: .

cdr3_aa: CASMAAFNQPQHF
cdr3_nt: TGTGCCAGCATGGCAGCGTTCAATCAGCCCCAGCATTTT
clone_size: .
v_call: TRBV7-8
j_call: TRBJ1-5
d_call: .

cdr3_aa: CASSLVPGDIVYEQYF
cdr3_nt: TGTGCCAGCAGCTTAGTTCCAGGGGATATAGTGTACGAGCAGTACTTC
clone_size: .
v_call: TRBV7-8
j_call: TRBJ2-7
d_call: .

cdr3_aa: CSARIRKGRFETQYF
cdr3_nt: TGCAGTGCTAGAATCCGGAAGGGTAGGTTCGAGACCCAGTACTTC
clone_size: few
v_call: TRBV20-1
j_call: TRBJ2-5
d_call: .

cdr3_aa: CASSYGSGGSYEQYF
cdr3_nt: TGTGCCAGCAGTTACGGATCAGGGGGCTCCTACGAGCAGTACTTC
clone_size: .
v_call: TRBV11-2
j_call: TRBJ2-7
d_call: TRBD1

cdr3_aa: CASILTDTQYF
cdr3_nt: TGTGCCAGCATCCTCACAGATACGCAGTATTTT
clone_size: .
v_call: TRBV7-2
j_call: TRBJ2-3
d_call: .

cdr3_aa: CASETLQGYEQYF
cdr3_nt: TGTGCCAGCGAGACCCTACAGGGCTACGAGCAGTACTTC
clone_size: .
v_call: TRBV18
j_call: TRBJ2-7
d_call: .

cdr3_aa: CASSIDGTGAGNTEAFF
cdr3_nt: TGTGCCAGTAGTATAGATGGGACAGGGGCCGGGAACACTGAAGCTTTCTTT
clone_size: once
v_call: TRBV19
j_call: TRBJ1-1
d_call: TRBD1

cdr3_aa: CASSLSLHYGYTF
cdr3_nt: TGTGCCAGCAGTTTATCTCTGCACTATGGCTACACCTTC
clone_size: .
v_call: TRBV27
j_call: TRBJ1-2
d_call: .

cdr3_aa: CAISERRGASYEQYF
cdr3_nt: TGTGCCATCAGTGAGCGGAGGGGCGCTTCTTACGAGCAGTACTTC
clone_size: once
v_call: TRBV6-6
j_call: TRBJ2-7
d_call: .

cdr3_aa: CAWSTGHQPQHF
cdr3_nt: TGTGCCTGGAGTACAGGGCATCAGCCCCAGCATTTT
clone_size: .
v_call: TRBV30
j_call: TRBJ1-5
d_call: .

cdr3_aa: CAWSVTLVANEKLFF
cdr3_nt: TGTGCCTGGAGTGTCACTTTGGTGGCGAATGAAAAACTGTTTTTT
clone_size: few
v_call: TRBV30
j_call: TRBJ1-4
d_call: .

cdr3_aa: CASSEGTGVVGPGANVLTF
cdr3_nt: TGCGCCAGCAGCGAGGGGACGGGCGTCGTAGGGCCTGGGGCCAACGTCCTGACTTTC
clone_size: .
v_call: TRBV7-3
j_call: TRBJ2-6
d_call: .

cdr3_aa: CASSGGRAKNIQYF
cdr3_nt: TGTGCCAGCAGTGGCGGGAGGGCCAAAAACATTCAGTACTTC
clone_size: few
v_call: TRBV25-1
j_call: TRBJ2-4
d_call: TRBD2

cdr3_aa: CASSQEGFGTAFF
cdr3_nt: TGCGCCAGCAGTCAGGAGGGTTTCGGAACAGCTTTCTTT
clone_size: few
v_call: TRBV10-2
j_call: TRBJ1-1
d_call: .

cdr3_aa: CASSPRQESWYGYTF
cdr3_nt: TGTGCCAGCAGCCCCCGACAGGAAAGTTGGTATGGCTACACCTTC
clone_size: few
v_call: TRBV4-2
j_call: TRBJ1-2
d_call: .

cdr3_aa: CASSWSYGYTF
cdr3_nt: TGTGCCAGCAGTTGGTCCTATGGCTACACCTTC
clone_size: .
v_call: TRBV7-3
j_call: TRBJ1-2
d_call: .

cdr3_aa: CASSVVGQPTSSYNSPLHF
cdr3_nt: TGTGCCAGCAGCGTCGTAGGACAGCCGACTAGCTCCTATAATTCACCCCTCCACTTT
clone_size: .
v_call: TRBV9
j_call: TRBJ1-6
d_call: .

cdr3_aa: CASSPGGGHEKLFF
cdr3_nt: TGCGCCAGCAGCCCGGGCGGGGGCCATGAAAAACTGTTTTTT
clone_size: .
v_call: TRBV10-1
j_call: TRBJ1-4
d_call: .

cdr3_aa: CASRRGISNQPQHF
cdr3_nt: TGTGCCAGCAGGAGGGGGATTAGCAATCAGCCCCAGCATTTT
clone_size: .
v_call: TRBV2
j_call: TRBJ1-5
d_call: .

cdr3_aa: CASSSTGWGYEQYF
cdr3_nt: TGCGCCAGCAGCTCGACAGGGTGGGGATACGAGCAGTACTTC
clone_size: .
v_call: TRBV5-1
j_call: TRBJ2-7
d_call: TRBD1

cdr3_aa: CASTKGFSPLHF
cdr3_nt: TGTGCCAGCACCAAAGGGTTTTCACCCCTCCACTTT
clone_size: .
v_call: TRBV13
j_call: TRBJ1-6
d_call: .

cdr3_aa: CSATGPRVGSNQPQHF
cdr3_nt: TGCAGTGCTACCGGACCAAGGGTTGGTAGCAATCAGCCCCAGCATTTT
clone_size: .
v_call: TRBV20-1
j_call: TRBJ1-5
d_call: .

cdr3_aa: CASSGIVNQGRYF
cdr3_nt: TGTGCCAGCAGTGGCATCGTCAACCAGGGTCGGTACTTC
clone_size: many
v_call: TRBV25-1
j_call: TRBJ2-7
d_call: .

cdr3_aa: CASSLGDSHNEQFF
cdr3_nt: TGCGCCAGCAGCTTGGGCGACTCACACAATGAGCAGTTCTTC
clone_size: .
v_call: TRBV5-1
j_call: TRBJ2-1
d_call: .

cdr3_aa: CASSVRAGGGTGELFF
cdr3_nt: TGTGCCAGCAGCGTAAGGGCAGGGGGAGGCACCGGGGAGCTGTTTTTT
clone_size: once
v_call: TRBV7-9
j_call: TRBJ2-2
d_call: .

cdr3_aa: CASSAASGGPAEETQYF
cdr3_nt: TGTGCCAGCAGTGCCGCTAGCGGGGGGCCAGCCGAGGAGACCCAGTACTTC
clone_size: .
v_call: TRBV6-1
j_call: TRBJ2-5
d_call: TRBD2

cdr3_aa: CASNLGPGANTEAFF
cdr3_nt: TGTGCCAGTAACCTAGGGCCTGGAGCGAACACTGAAGCTTTCTTT
clone_size: few
v_call: TRBV19
j_call: TRBJ1-1
d_call: .

cdr3_aa: CATSAGNGANVLTF
cdr3_nt: TGTGCCACCAGTGCCGGGAATGGGGCCAACGTCCTGACTTTC
clone_size: few
v_call: TRBV24-1
j_call: TRBJ2-6
d_call: .

cdr3_aa: CASSLGGYNQPQHF
cdr3_nt: TGTGCCAGCAGTTTAGGTGGTTACAATCAGCCCCAGCATTTT
clone_size: .
v_call: TRBV12-3/TRBV12-4
j_call: TRBJ1-5
d_call: .

cdr3_aa: CASSEDSTVLGTQYF
cdr3_nt: TGTGCCAGCAGCGAGGATTCGACAGTCTTAGGGACCCAGTACTTC
clone_size: .
v_call: TRBV9
j_call: TRBJ2-5
d_call: .

cdr3_aa: CASSRGSADTQYF
cdr3_nt: TGCGCCAGCAGTCGTGGGAGTGCAGATACGCAGTATTTT
clone_size: .
v_call: TRBV7-4
j_call: TRBJ2-3
d_call: .

cdr3_aa: CASSYSGQGADTQYF
cdr3_nt: TGTGCCAGCAGTTATTCGGGACAGGGGGCGGATACGCAGTATTTT
clone_size: .
v_call: TRBV6-6
j_call: TRBJ2-3
d_call: TRBD1

cdr3_aa: CASSSTRTEAFF
cdr3_nt: TGCGCCAGCAGCTCGACTCGCACTGAAGCTTTCTTT
clone_size: few
v_call: TRBV5-1
j_call: TRBJ1-1
d_call: .

cdr3_aa: CASSFQGTTGELFF
cdr3_nt: TGCGCCAGCAGCTTCCAGGGTACCACCGGGGAGCTGTTTTTT
clone_size: .
v_call: TRBV5-1
j_call: TRBJ2-2
d_call: .

cdr3_aa: CASSYSTGQPQHF
cdr3_nt: TGTGCCAGCAGTTACTCGACGGGGCAGCCCCAGCATTTT
clone_size: .
v_call: TRBV6-5
j_call: TRBJ1-5
d_call: .

cdr3_aa: CASSEGTGLRGYEQYF
cdr3_nt: TGTGCCAGCAGCGAGGGGACAGGGTTACGGGGCTACGAGCAGTACTTC
clone_size: few
v_call: TRBV7-2
j_call: TRBJ2-7
d_call: TRBD1

cdr3_aa: CASRDGSSEQETQYF
cdr3_nt: TGTGCCAGCAGGGACGGGTCTAGCGAGCAAGAGACCCAGTACTTC
clone_size: .
v_call: TRBV28
j_call: TRBJ2-5
d_call: .

cdr3_aa: CASMTRGIGEKLFF
cdr3_nt: TGTGCCAGTATGACCAGGGGAATCGGGGAAAAACTGTTTTTT
clone_size: few
v_call: TRBV19
j_call: TRBJ1-4
d_call: .

cdr3_aa: CASSPLNRDYATGELFF
cdr3_nt: TGTGCCAGCAGCCCACTTAACCGGGACTACGCAACCGGGGAGCTGTTTTTT
clone_size: .
v_call: TRBV6-6
j_call: TRBJ2-2
d_call: TRBD2

cdr3_aa: CASSLVPSGTLSSYEQYF
cdr3_nt: TGTGCCAGCAGCTTAGTTCCTAGCGGGACCTTAAGCTCCTACGAGCAGTACTTC
clone_size: .
v_call: TRBV11-2
j_call: TRBJ2-7
d_call: TRBD2

cdr3_aa: CASSLHSGVEAFF
cdr3_nt: TGTGCCAGTAGTCTTCATTCAGGAGTTGAAGCTTTCTTT
clone_size: .
v_call: TRBV19
j_call: TRBJ1-1
d_call: .

cdr3_aa: CASRPGQVETQYF
cdr3_nt: TGTGCCAGCAGACCCGGACAAGTGGAGACCCAGTACTTC
clone_size: .
v_call: TRBV7-6
j_call: TRBJ2-5
d_call: .

cdr3_aa: CASSIGERIVHEQYF
cdr3_nt: TGTGCCAGTAGTATCGGAGAGAGAATCGTCCACGAGCAGTACTTC
clone_size: .
v_call: TRBV19
j_call: TRBJ2-7
d_call: .

cdr3_aa: CSALRPPGQGVETQYF
cdr3_nt: TGCAGTGCTCTTAGACCCCCGGGACAAGGGGTAGAGACCCAGTACTTC
clone_size: few
v_call: TRBV20-1
j_call: TRBJ2-5
d_call: .

cdr3_aa: CSASRQASNQPQHF
cdr3_nt: TGCAGTGCTAGTAGACAGGCTAGCAATCAGCCCCAGCATTTT
clone_size: .
v_call: TRBV20-1
j_call: TRBJ1-5
d_call: .

cdr3_aa: CASRQGGLKTQYF
cdr3_nt: TGTGCCAGCCGACAGGGGGGGTTGAAGACCCAGTACTTC
clone_size: .
v_call: TRBV28
j_call: TRBJ2-5
d_call: TRBD1

cdr3_aa: CASSLGGRSNYGYTF
cdr3_nt: TGTGCCAGCAGTTTAGGGGGGCGCAGTAACTATGGCTACACCTTC
clone_size: few
v_call: TRBV28
j_call: TRBJ1-2
d_call: .

cdr3_aa: CASSEYLTLYEQYF
cdr3_nt: TGCGCCAGCAGTGAGTACTTGACCTTATACGAGCAGTACTTC
clone_size: .
v_call: TRBV10-2
j_call: TRBJ2-7
d_call: .

cdr3_aa: CATKRFGSFAEQYF
cdr3_nt: TGTGCAACCAAAAGATTCGGCAGTTTCGCCGAGCAGTACTTC
clone_size: .
v_call: TRBV6-1
j_call: TRBJ2-7
d_call: .